The table lists the clone carrying this T cell receptor beta chain with a few counts. This specimen belongs to a study of identical twins. In TCRdb, the 5' RACE reads were re-called with MiXCR into one record per CDR3 protein. This sample has 750,000 to 950,000 distinct CDR3 sequences, with over 9% found just once. Germline-derived CDR1 and CDR2 are SEHNR and FQNEAQ (reference sequence). There are 14 residues in the CDR3. Trimming removed 5 bases from V and 8 bases from J, with 16 bases in between. These records were also assigned to another study, of yellow fever vaccine responses in identical twins.

The V gene is TRBV7-9, the J gene TRBJ2-1; D unclear. Sequencing input: PBMCs. This receptor was identified in a woman younger than 30 in good health. The CDR3 nucleotides read TGTGCCAGCAGCCAACCCCCACGGTGGGATGAGCAGTTCTTC. It codes for CASSQPPRWDEQFF.